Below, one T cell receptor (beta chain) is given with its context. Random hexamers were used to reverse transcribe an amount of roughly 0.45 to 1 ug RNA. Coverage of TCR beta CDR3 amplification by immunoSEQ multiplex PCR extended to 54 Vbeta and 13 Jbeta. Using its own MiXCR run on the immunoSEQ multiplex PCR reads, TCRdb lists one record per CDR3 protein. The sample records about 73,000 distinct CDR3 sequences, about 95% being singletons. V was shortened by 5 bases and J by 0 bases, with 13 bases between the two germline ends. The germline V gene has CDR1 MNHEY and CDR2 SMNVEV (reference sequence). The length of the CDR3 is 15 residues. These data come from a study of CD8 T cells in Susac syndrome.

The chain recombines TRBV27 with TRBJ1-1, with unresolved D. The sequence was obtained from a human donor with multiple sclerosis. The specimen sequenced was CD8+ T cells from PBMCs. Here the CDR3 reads CASSPIGRMNTEAFF. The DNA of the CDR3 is TGTGCCAGCAGTCCGATTGGACGGATGAACACTGAAGCTTTCTTT.